The 24 T cell receptor beta chains given below trace back to one sample, sequenced in a study of blood T cell repertoires in COVID-19 (dated by TCRdb to 2020 to 2022). Receptor amplification or capture employed the immunoSEQ multiplex PCR assay. As stored in TCRdb, this immuneACCESS dataset retains in-frame rearrangements with V and J assigned. A fraction of the clones does not appear; measured against another copy, unresolved V genes explain less than half of the discrepancy, and the remainder lacks a known reason. Counted in this sample were 200,000 or so clones; about four fifths of them appeared once. Roughly 6.9% of the sample belongs to the ten largest clones. The sequencing input was PBMCs or T cells enriched from blood (not recorded which). These receptors were collected from a man aged 40-49 years who had recovered from COVID-19.

The chain joins TRBV5-1 to TRBJ1-1, with D possibly matching TRBD1 (5 bases). CDR1 and CDR2 (germline): SGHRS, YFSETQ. This CDR3 spans 15 amino acids. Trimming removed 4 bases from V and 1 base from J, with 14 bases in between. This chain's CDR3 is CASSQNGAPNTEAFF. In DNA, the CDR3 is TGCGCCAGCAGCCAGAATGGGGCCCCGAACACTGAAGCTTTCTTT.

The chain is built from TRBV19 and TRBJ1-5; D might be TRBD1 (5 bases). The V and J ends lost 4 bases and 4 bases respectively, with 11 bases between them. This CDR3 is built from 14 residues. Looked up from germline, CDR1 is LNHDA and CDR2 is SQIVND (reference sequence). The CDR3 loop is CASSTPSGNQPQHF. The CDR3 DNA reads TGTGCCAGTAGTACCCCCTCAGGGAATCAGCCCCAGCATTTT.

The chain joins TRBV9 to TRBJ2-1, with D perhaps matching TRBD1 (5 bases). The germline V gene has CDR1 SGDLS and CDR2 YYNGEE. The CDR3 runs to 12 residues. V was pared by 3 bases and J by 10 bases, with 11 bases between. CDR3 DNA sequence: TGTGCCAGCAGCGGGCAGGGAAGCGAGCAGTTCTTC. It is translated as CASSGQGSEQFF. The full variable domain, its missing parts supplied by reference TRBV9 and TRBJ2-1, is DSGVTQTPKHLITATGQRVTLRCSPRSGDLSVYWYQQSLDQGLQFLIQYYNGEERAKGNILERFSAQQFPDLHSELNLSSLELGDSALYFCASSGQGSEQFFGPGTRLTVL.

This chain joins TRBV12-3 or TRBV12-4 and TRBJ1-1; no firm D call. The CDR3 loop spans 11 amino acids. V was trimmed by 3 bases and J by 9 bases, leaving 8 bases between them. The CDR3 loop is CASSFQAKAFF. Written as DNA, the CDR3 is TGTGCCAGCAGTTTTCAGGCCAAAGCTTTCTTT.

The V gene is TRBV11-2, the J gene TRBJ1-1; D is possibly TRBD1 (5 bases). From germline, CDR1 is SGHAT and CDR2 FQNNGV. Trimming removed 0 bases from V and 2 bases from J, with 16 bases in between. CDR3 size: 17 residues. The CDR3 DNA reads as TGTGCCAGCAGCTTAGAGGTTTATGGGGCTACAAACACTGAAGCTTTCTTT. It yields the protein CASSLEVYGATNTEAFF.

A few counts support this clone. V gene TRBV18 combines with J gene TRBJ1-1; 7 bases map to TRBD1. V dropped 2 bases and J dropped 11; count of bases not matched to a gene: 5. CDR3 length: 12 residues. Looked up from germline, CDR1 is KGHSH and CDR2 is LQKENI. The CDR3 DNA reads as TGTGCCAGCTCACCAGAAAGGGGGCTTGCTTTCTTT. It is translated as CASSPERGLAFF.

The chain joins TRBV28 to TRBJ1-3; D remains ambiguous. Germline V gives CDR1 MDHEN, CDR2 SYDVKM. V was shortened by 3 bases and J by 2 bases, with 8 bases between the two germline ends. There are 14 residues in the CDR3. The CDR3 coding sequence is TGTGCCAGCAGTTTCGCCTCGGCTGGAAACACCATATATTTT. Translation: CASSFASAGNTIYF.

The J gene is TRBJ2-3, the V gene TRBV5-4; D is possibly TRBD2 (6 bases). The germline V gene has CDR1 SGHNT and CDR2 YYREEE (reference sequence). This CDR3 has 17 residues. V lost 4 bases and J 0 bases, leaving 18 bases between the germline ends. In DNA, the CDR3 is TGTGCCAGCAGCCCGGGACTTAAGAACCCTAGCACAGATACGCAGTATTTT. It codes for CASSPGLKNPSTDTQYF.

The chain couples TRBV5-8 to TRBJ2-7; 11 positions agree with TRBD1. The CDR3 covers 15 residues. Germline V gene data show CDR1 as SGHTS and CDR2 as YDEGEE. V was pared by 0 bases and J by 3 bases, with 2 bases of the junction left unmatched. The DNA for the CDR3 is TGTGCCAGCAGCTTGGGGACAGGGGGCCGCTACGAGCAGTACTTC. Encoded protein: CASSLGTGGRYEQYF.

The chain joins TRBV24-1 to TRBJ2-1; D gene uncertain. CDR1 and CDR2 from the germline V gene are KGHDR and SFDVKD. This CDR3 region has 14 residues. V was pared by 0 bases and J by 6 bases, with 8 bases between. The CDR3 loop reads CATSDLHGSNEQFF. The DNA of the CDR3 is TGTGCCACCAGTGATTTGCATGGCAGCAATGAGCAGTTCTTC.

The chain recombines TRBV9 with TRBJ2-2; TRBD1 might be the D (5 bases). Germline V gene data show CDR1 as SGDLS and CDR2 as YYNGEE. This CDR3 has 16 residues. V was pared by 0 bases and J by 4 bases, with 13 bases between. The CDR3 here is CASSVVAGIGTGELFF. The CDR3 coding sequence is TGTGCCAGCAGCGTAGTGGCAGGGATCGGCACCGGGGAGCTGTTTTTT.

The V call is TRBV24-1, the J call TRBJ1-5; perhaps TRBD1 as D (5 bases). The CDR3 contains 15 residues. Germline V CDR1 and CDR2: KGHDR, SFDVKD. V was shortened by 4 bases and J by 4 bases, with 13 bases between the two germline ends. The CDR3 bases are TGTGCCACCAGTGAAGCAGGGCCCTTAAATCAGCCCCAGCATTTT. It codes for CATSEAGPLNQPQHF.

The rearrangement links TRBV11-2 to TRBJ1-2, with D perhaps matching TRBD1 (5 bases). This CDR3 contains 17 residues. Trimming pared 0 bases from V and 3 bases from J, leaving 17 bases between. Germline CDR1 SGHAT, CDR2 FQNNGV. CDR3 coding DNA: TGTGCCAGCAGCTTAGAACTTATCTCCTCGGGGGACTATGGCTACACCTTC. Translating it yields CASSLELISSGDYGYTF.

This clone came up once. The chain combines TRBV5-1 with TRBJ2-5; 7 positions agree with TRBD1. The germline V gene has CDR1 SGHRS and CDR2 YFSETQ. The J segment lost 4 bases and the V segment lost 1 base, leaving 7 bases of the junction unmatched. The CDR3 contains 15 residues. The CDR3 loop is CASSLQTTGRETQYF. For the CDR3, the DNA is TGCGCCAGCAGCTTGCAAACGACAGGGAGAGAGACCCAGTACTTC. Using reference TRBV5-1 and TRBJ2-5 for the parts outside the CDR3, the full variable domain is KAGVTQTPRYLIKTRGQQVTLSCSPISGHRSVSWYQQTPGQGLQFLFEYFSETQRNKGNFPGRFSGRQFSNSRSEMNVSTLELGDSALYLCASSLQTTGRETQYFGPGTRLLVL.

The J gene is TRBJ1-1, the V gene TRBV2, with D perhaps matching TRBD1 (6 bases). Trimming stripped 10 bases from V and 5 bases from J, with 23 bases between. Germline V lookup: CDR1 SNHLY, CDR2 FYNNEI. This CDR3 is 15 amino acids long. The chain's CDR3 is CATEMIKGVRTEAFF. CDR3 DNA: TGTGCCACAGAGATGATAAAGGGGGTAAGGACTGAAGCTTTCTTT.

The chain recombines TRBV20-1 with TRBJ2-3; tentative D call: TRBD1 (5 bases). The ends were cut back, 3 bases at V and 6 bases at J, with 13 bases in the middle. The CDR3 has 13 amino acids. Per the germline V gene, CDR1 is DFQATT and CDR2 is SNEGSKA (reference sequence). CDR3 nucleotide sequence: TGCAGTGCTAGTGCCTGGGGCAAGGATACGCAGTATTTT. It translates to CSASAWGKDTQYF.

The chain joins TRBV11-2 to TRBJ2-2; 7 bases map to TRBD1. This CDR3 contains 16 residues. Germline loops: CDR1 SGHAT, CDR2 FQNNGV. After removal of 5 bases from V and 6 bases from J, the junction contained 12 bases not matched to a gene. CDR3 in amino acids: CASSPRDRVQAGELFF. In nucleotides, the CDR3 is TGTGCCAGCAGCCCGCGAGACAGGGTTCAAGCCGGGGAGCTGTTTTTT.

The chain carries TRBV5-1 and TRBJ2-1; D might be TRBD1 (6 bases). Trimming stripped 0 bases from V and 4 bases from J, with 11 bases between. The CDR3 runs 15 residues. Germline assignment: CDR1 SGHRS and CDR2 YFSETQ. The CDR3 coding sequence is TGCGCCAGCAGCTTGGCTAGGGGGACGTACAATGAGCAGTTCTTC. It specifies CASSLARGTYNEQFF.

There are many counts of this clone. The chain is built from TRBV3-1 (or the pseudogene TRBV3-2) and TRBJ1-1; a weak D match, TRBD1 (5 bases). Between the trimmed V and J ends, which lost 6 bases and 1 base, there was a span of 12 bases. The germline V gene has CDR1 LGHDT and CDR2 YNNKEL (reference sequence). The CDR3 consists of 14 residues. This CDR3 reads CASSQITGNTEAFF. The CDR3 region has the DNA TGTGCCAGCAGTCAGATTACAGGGAACACTGAAGCTTTCTTT.

This chain connects TRBV18 to TRBJ1-2; 9 bases line up with TRBD1. The germline gives CDR1 KGHSH, CDR2 LQKENI. CDR3 size: 16 residues. Unmatched junction bases numbered 7, after V lost 3 bases and J lost 2 bases. The CDR3 nucleotides read TGTGCCAGCTCACCCCCGACTGACAGGGGGAACTATGGCTACACCTTC. This encodes CASSPPTDRGNYGYTF.

This chain joins TRBV5-6 and TRBJ1-1, with TRBD1 matching over 7 bases. V shed 5 bases and J 3 bases; nucleotides not matched to a gene: 10. This CDR3 contains 15 residues. Germline V lookup: CDR1 SGHDT, CDR2 YYEEEE. The CDR3 nucleotides read TGTGCCAGCAGGAGCAGGGGGGCGAGATACACTGAAGCTTTCTTT. As protein: CASRSRGARYTEAFF.

The rearrangement uses TRBV11-2 and TRBJ1-2, with a weak D call TRBD1 (6 bases). Germline assignment: CDR1 SGHAT and CDR2 FQNNGV. V was pared by 5 bases and J by 4 bases, with 11 bases between. This CDR3 is built from 13 residues. For the CDR3, the DNA is TGTGCCAGCAGCAATGGACAGCTCTATGGCTACACCTTC. Protein sequence: CASSNGQLYGYTF.

This clone has just one count. J is TRBJ2-2 and V is TRBV3-1 (or the pseudogene TRBV3-2); 8 positions agree with TRBD1. Losses at the gene ends were 2 bases for V and 5 bases for J; bases not matched to a gene: 10. This CDR3 has 17 amino acids. Germline CDR1 and CDR2: LGHDT and YNNKEL (reference sequence). Written as DNA, the CDR3 is TGTGCCAGCAGCCAATTTTTCTCAGGGGGCCGAACCGGGGAGCTGTTTTTT. It codes for CASSQFFSGGRTGELFF.

The chain employs TRBV3-1 (or the pseudogene TRBV3-2) and TRBJ1-2, with TRBD1 matching 10 bases. Germline CDR1 reads LGHDT; CDR2 reads YNNKEL (reference sequence). After removal of 1 base from V and 3 bases from J, the junction contained 2 bases not matched to a gene. The CDR3 consists of 15 residues. The CDR3 nucleotides read TGTGCCAGCAGCCAAGTCGGGACAGGGGACTATGGCTACACCTTC. Protein sequence: CASSQVGTGDYGYTF.